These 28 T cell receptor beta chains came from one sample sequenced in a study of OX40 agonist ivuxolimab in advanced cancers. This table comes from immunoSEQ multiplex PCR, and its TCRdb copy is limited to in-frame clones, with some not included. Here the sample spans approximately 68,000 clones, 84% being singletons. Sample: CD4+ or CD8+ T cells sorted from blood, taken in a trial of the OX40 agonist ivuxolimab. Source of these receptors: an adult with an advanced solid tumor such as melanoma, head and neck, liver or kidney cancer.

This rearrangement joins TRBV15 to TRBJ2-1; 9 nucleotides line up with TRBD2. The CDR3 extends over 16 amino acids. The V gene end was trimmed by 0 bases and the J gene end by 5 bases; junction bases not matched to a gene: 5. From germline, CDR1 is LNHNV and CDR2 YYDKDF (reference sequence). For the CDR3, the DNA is TGTGCCACCAGCAGAGATGCGGGAGGGAGGAACAATGAGCAGTTCTTC. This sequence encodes CATSRDAGGRNNEQFF.

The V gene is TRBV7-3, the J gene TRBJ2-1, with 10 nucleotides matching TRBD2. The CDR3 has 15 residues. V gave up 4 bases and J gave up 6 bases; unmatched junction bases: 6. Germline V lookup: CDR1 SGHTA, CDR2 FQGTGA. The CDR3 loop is CASSSGLASGNEQFF. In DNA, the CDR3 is TGTGCCAGCAGCTCGGGACTAGCGAGTGGCAATGAGCAGTTCTTC.

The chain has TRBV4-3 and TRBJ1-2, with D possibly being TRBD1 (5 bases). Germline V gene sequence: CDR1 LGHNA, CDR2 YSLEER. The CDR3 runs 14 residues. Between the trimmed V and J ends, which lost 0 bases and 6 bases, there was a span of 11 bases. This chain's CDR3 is CASSQDLVGHGYTF. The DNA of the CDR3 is TGCGCCAGCAGCCAAGATCTTGTGGGGCATGGCTACACCTTC.

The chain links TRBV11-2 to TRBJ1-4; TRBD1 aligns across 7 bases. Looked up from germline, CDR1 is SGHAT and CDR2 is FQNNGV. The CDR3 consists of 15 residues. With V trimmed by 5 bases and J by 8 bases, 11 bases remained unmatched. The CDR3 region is CASSHIQGIEEKLFF. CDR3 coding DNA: TGTGCCAGCAGCCATATACAGGGGATTGAGGAAAAACTGTTTTTT.

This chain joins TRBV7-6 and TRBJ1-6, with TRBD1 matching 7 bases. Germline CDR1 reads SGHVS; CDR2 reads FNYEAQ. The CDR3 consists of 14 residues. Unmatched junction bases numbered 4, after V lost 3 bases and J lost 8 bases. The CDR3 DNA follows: TGTGCCAGCAGCTTGGGGACAGATGATTCACCCCTCCACTTT. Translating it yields CASSLGTDDSPLHF.

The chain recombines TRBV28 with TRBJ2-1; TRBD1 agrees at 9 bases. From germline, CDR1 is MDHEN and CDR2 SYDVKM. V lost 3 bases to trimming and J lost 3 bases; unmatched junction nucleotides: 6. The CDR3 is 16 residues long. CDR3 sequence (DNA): TGTGCCAGCAGTTTTCGGGGACAGGGAGACTACAATGAGCAGTTCTTC. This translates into CASSFRGQGDYNEQFF.

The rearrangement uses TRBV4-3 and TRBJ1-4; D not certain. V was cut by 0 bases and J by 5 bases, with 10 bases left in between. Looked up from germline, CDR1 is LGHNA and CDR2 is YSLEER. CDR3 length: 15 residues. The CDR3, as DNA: TGCGCCAGCAGCCAAGATAAGGTATTGAATGAAAAACTGTTTTTT. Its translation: CASSQDKVLNEKLFF.

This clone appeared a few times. The CDR3 reads CASSLVSSGNNEQFF. The CDR3 DNA follows: TGCGCCAGCAGCTTAGTGTCTAGCGGGAACAATGAGCAGTTCTTC. The V gene is TRBV5-1, the J gene TRBJ2-1, with 9 bases that match TRBD2. Germline trimming cut 2 bases from V and 5 bases from J; bases unmatched to any gene: 5. This CDR3 spans 15 amino acids. The germline V gene has CDR1 SGHRS and CDR2 YFSETQ.

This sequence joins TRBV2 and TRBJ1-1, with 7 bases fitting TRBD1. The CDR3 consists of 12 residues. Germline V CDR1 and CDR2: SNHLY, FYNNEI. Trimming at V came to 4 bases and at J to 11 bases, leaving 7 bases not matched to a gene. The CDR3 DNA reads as TGTGCCAGCAGTGTTCAGGGGGGGATGGCTTTCTTT. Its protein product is CASSVQGGMAFF.

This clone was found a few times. DNA for the CDR3: TGTGCCAGTAGTATAGGGACAGGGGGCGGGCAGCCCCAGCATTTT. Its translation is CASSIGTGGGQPQHF. The chain has TRBV19 and TRBJ1-5; 11 bases match TRBD1. In germline, CDR1 is LNHDA, CDR2 SQIVND (reference sequence). V gave up 1 base and J gave up 7 bases; unmatched junction bases: 3. This CDR3 is 15 amino acids long.

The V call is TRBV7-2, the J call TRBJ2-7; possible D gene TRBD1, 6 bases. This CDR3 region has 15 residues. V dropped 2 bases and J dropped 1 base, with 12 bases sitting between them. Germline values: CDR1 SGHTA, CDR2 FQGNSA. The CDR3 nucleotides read TGTGCCAGCAGCTTATGGCAGGGGTCATCCTACGAGCAGTACTTC. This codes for CASSLWQGSSYEQYF.

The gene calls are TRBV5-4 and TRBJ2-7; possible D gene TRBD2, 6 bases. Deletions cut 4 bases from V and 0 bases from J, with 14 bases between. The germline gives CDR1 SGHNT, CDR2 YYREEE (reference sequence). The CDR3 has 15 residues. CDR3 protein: CASSLPGLDSYEQYF. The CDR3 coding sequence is TGTGCCAGCAGCCTGCCGGGACTTGACTCCTACGAGCAGTACTTC.

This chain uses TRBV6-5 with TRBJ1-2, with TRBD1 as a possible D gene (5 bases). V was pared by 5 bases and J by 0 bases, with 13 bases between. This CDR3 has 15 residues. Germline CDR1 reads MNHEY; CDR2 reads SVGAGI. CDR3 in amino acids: CASSPQGGTNYGYTF. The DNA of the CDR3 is TGTGCCAGCAGTCCCCAGGGAGGAACTAACTATGGCTACACCTTC.

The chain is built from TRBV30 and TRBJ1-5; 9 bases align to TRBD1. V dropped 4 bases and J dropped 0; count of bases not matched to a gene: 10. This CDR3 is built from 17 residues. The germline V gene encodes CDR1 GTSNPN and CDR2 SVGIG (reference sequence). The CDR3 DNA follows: TGTGCCTGGAAACCCGGGACAGGGAGATATAGCAATCAGCCCCAGCATTTT. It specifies CAWKPGTGRYSNQPQHF.

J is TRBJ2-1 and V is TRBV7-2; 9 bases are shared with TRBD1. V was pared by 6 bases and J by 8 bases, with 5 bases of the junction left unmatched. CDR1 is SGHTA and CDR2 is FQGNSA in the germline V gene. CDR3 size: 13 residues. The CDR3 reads CASRGTGRDEQFF. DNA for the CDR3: TGTGCCAGCAGGGGGACAGGGCGGGATGAGCAGTTCTTC. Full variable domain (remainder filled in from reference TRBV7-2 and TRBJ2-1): GAGVSQSPSNKVTEKGKDVELRCDPISGHTALYWYRQSLGQGLEFLIYFQGNSAPDKSGLPSDRFSAERTGGSVSTLTIQRTQQEDSAVYLCASRGTGRDEQFFGPGTRLTVL.

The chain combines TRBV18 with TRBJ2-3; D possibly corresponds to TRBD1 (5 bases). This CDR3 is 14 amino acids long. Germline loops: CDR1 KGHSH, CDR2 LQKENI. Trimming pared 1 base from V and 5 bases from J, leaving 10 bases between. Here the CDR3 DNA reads TGTGCCAGCTCACCACGGCCAGGGCAAGATACGCAGTATTTT. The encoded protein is CASSPRPGQDTQYF. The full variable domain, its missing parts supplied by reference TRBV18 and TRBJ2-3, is NAGVMQNPRHLVRRRGQEARLRCSPMKGHSHVYWYRQLPEEGLKFMVYLQKENIIDESGMPKERFSAEFPKEGPSILRIQQVVRGDSAAYFCASSPRPGQDTQYFGPGTRLTVL.

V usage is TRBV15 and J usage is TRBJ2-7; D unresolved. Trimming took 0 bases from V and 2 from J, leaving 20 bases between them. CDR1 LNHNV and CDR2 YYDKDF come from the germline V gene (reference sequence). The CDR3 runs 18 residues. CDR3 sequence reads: CATSRDLPDTERPYEQYF. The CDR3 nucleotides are TGTGCCACCAGCAGAGATCTCCCGGATACGGAGAGACCCTACGAGCAGTACTTC. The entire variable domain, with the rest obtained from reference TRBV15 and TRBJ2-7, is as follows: DAMVIQNPRYQVTQFGKPVTLSCSQTLNHNVMYWYQQKSSQAPKLLFHYYDKDFNNEADTPDNFQSRRPNTSFCFLDIRSPGLGDTAMYLCATSRDLPDTERPYEQYFGPGTRLTVT.

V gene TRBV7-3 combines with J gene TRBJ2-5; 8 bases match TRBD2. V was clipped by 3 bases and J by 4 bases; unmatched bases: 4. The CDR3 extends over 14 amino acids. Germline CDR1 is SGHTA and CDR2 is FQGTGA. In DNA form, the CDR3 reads TGTGCCAGCAGCTTGGGAGCGGGAGTAGAGACCCAGTACTTC. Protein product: CASSLGAGVETQYF.

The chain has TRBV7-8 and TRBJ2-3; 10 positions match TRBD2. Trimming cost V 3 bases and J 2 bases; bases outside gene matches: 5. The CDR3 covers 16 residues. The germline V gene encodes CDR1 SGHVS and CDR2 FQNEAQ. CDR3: CASSFTSGTSTDTQYF. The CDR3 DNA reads TGTGCCAGCAGCTTCACTAGCGGGACTTCCACAGATACGCAGTATTTT.

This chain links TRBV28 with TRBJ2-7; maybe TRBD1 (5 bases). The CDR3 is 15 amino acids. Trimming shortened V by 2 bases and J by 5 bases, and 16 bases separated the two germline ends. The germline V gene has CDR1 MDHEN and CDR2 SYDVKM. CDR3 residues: CASSLSRQGRNEQYF. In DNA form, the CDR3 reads TGTGCCAGCAGTTTAAGTCGGCAGGGAAGGAACGAGCAGTACTTC.

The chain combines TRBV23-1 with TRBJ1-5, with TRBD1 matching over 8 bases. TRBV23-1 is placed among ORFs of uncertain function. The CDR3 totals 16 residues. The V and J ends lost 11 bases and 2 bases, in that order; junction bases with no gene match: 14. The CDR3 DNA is TGCGCCTGCGGACAGGGATGGGTTCGGGGCAATCAGCCCCAGCATTTT. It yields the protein CACGQGWVRGNQPQHF.

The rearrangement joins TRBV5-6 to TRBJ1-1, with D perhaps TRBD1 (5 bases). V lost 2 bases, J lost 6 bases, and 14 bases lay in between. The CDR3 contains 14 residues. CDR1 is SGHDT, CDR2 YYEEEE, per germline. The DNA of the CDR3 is TGTGCCAGCAGCTTAATAACAGGATTCCCTGAAGCTTTCTTT. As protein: CASSLITGFPEAFF.

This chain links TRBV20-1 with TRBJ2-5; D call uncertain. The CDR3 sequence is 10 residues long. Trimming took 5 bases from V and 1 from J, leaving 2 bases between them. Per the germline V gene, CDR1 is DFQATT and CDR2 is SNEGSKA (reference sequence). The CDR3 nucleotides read TGCAGTGCTTCCCAAGAGACCCAGTACTTC. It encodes CSASQETQYF.

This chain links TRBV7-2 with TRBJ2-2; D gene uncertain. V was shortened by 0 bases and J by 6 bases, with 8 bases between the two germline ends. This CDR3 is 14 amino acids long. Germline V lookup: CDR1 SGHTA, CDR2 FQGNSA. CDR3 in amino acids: CASSLAGKAGELFF. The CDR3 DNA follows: TGTGCCAGCAGCTTAGCAGGGAAGGCCGGGGAGCTGTTTTTT.

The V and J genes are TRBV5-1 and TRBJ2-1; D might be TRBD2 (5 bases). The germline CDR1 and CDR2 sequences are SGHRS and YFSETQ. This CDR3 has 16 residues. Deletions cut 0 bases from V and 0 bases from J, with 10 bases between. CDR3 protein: CASSLARGSSYNEQFF. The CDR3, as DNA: TGCGCCAGCAGCTTGGCTCGTGGGAGCTCCTACAATGAGCAGTTCTTC.

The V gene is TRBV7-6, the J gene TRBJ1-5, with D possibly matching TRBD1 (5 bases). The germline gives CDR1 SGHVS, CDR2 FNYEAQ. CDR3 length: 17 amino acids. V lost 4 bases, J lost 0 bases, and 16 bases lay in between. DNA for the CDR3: TGTGCCAGCAGCTCTTACCCGACAGTTAATAGCAATCAGCCCCAGCATTTT. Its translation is CASSSYPTVNSNQPQHF.

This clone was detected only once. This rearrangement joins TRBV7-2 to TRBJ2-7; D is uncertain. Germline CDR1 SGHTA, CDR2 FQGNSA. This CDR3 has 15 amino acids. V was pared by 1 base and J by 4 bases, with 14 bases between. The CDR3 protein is CASSLGAAPGYEQYF. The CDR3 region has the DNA TGTGCCAGCAGCTTAGGGGCAGCCCCAGGTTACGAGCAGTACTTC.

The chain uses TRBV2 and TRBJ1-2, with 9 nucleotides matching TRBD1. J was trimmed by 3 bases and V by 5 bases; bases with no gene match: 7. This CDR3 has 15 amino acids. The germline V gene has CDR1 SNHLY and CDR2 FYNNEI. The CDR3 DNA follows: TGTGCCAGCAGTCCACAGGGGGCGCGTGACTATGGCTACACCTTC. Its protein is CASSPQGARDYGYTF. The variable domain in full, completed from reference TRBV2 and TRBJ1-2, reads EPEVTQTPSHQVTQMGQEVILRCVPISNHLYFYWYRQILGQKVEFLVSFYNNEISEKSEIFDDQFSVERPDGSNFTLKIRSTKLEDSAMYFCASSPQGARDYGYTFGSGTRLTVV.